The clone carrying this T cell receptor beta chain was seen a single time. Source study methods: Using reference gene primer amplification, nucleated cell counts were estimated. The protocol was immunoSEQ multiplex PCR, while the TCRdb copy is restricted to in-frame clones and leaves out a portion. V and J calls and clone size are copied from that table; D and trimming were computed from the DNA. The table lists 50,000 to 60,000 clones, about 88% of them singletons. These data belong to a study of blood T cell repertoires in COVID-19. The overall study: Both acute and convalescent COVID-19 samples were obtained from the United States, Italy and Spain. Nucleic acid was either cDNA or gDNA, and it came from T cells, B-cell-depleted T cells, or PBMCs.

This CDR3 is 14 amino acids long. The germline V gene has CDR1 MGHRA and CDR2 YSYEKL. Trimming took 2 bases from V and 4 from J, leaving 8 bases between them. This sequence was found in a man in his 60s with active COVID-19. The material sequenced was peripheral blood. The chain links TRBV4-1 to TRBJ1-4; D gene uncertain. The CDR3 DNA reads TGCGCCAGCAGCCAACTTGGCCTTAATGAAAAACTGTTTTTT. It encodes CASSQLGLNEKLFF.